This TCR beta chain was captured by sequencing in a study of shared clonotypes between healthy human individuals. Produced via immunoSEQ multiplex PCR; TCRdb's table is partial and in-frame only. The table includes 500,000 to 700,000 clones, approximately 95% detected once. The germline V gene has CDR1 SEHNR and CDR2 FQNEAQ (reference sequence). This CDR3 contains 12 residues. Trimming removed 1 base from V and 3 bases from J, with 4 bases in between. Points on this clone: In the same sample, other DNA sequences code for this CDR3.

CD45RO negativity and positive selection for CCR7 defined naive CD8 cells, a population that excluded terminally differentiated effector memory CD45RA+ cells. This chain uses TRBV7-9 with TRBJ2-7; no reliable D call. This sequence was found in a young woman in good health. Input material: naive CD8+ T cells sorted from blood. The CDR3 DNA reads TGTGCCAGCAGCTTAGGGGACTACGAGCAGTACTTC. Translated, it gives CASSLGDYEQYF.